This record looks at one TCR beta chain sequence and its context. Its specific antigen is unknown. No per-base quality is available; no much larger clone lies one base away. Library construction relied on the immunoSEQ multiplex PCR assay. Rearranged TCR beta chain sequences were amplified using the hsTCRB Kit according to the manufacturer's protocol. TCRB libraries were sequenced on an Illumina MiSeq. The authors processed their data as follows. Demultiplexing, trimming and gene mapping were performed with the kit vendor's proprietary platform. The table comes from immuneACCESS by way of TCRdb, which keeps in-frame sequences with V and J called. Part of the clones is missing from these tables; in studies checked, under half for an unresolved V gene and the rest for unknown reasons. The V and J calls and clone size are taken from that table; D and trimming were inferred from the DNA. The sample table records 65,000 to 85,000 clones; more than 85% of these occur just once. About 2% of the sample rests with the top ten.

This record comes from a study of a mutant IDH1 vaccine in newly diagnosed glioma (dated by TCRdb to about 2021). Regarding the research as a whole: Vaccination started 4-6 weeks after radiotherapy alone, or was given together with temozolomide cycles in the groups whose treatment included chemotherapy. The roughly 33 treated patients were 62.5% male and roughly 38% female, with a mean age of approximately 40 years. Before enrollment, most patients had been given radiochemotherapy with temozolomide as standard therapy, while the rest had received either radiotherapy alone or temozolomide alone. The week-35 safety follow-up took place at visit V12, and the week-47 end of study took place at visit V13. Peripheral blood samples were drawn at six visits, namely V03 (baseline), V05, V07, V10, V12 and V13. Longitudinal TCRB deep sequencing was done for 25 to 30 treated patients, wherever samples were available for exploratory analyses.

The CDR3 starts with the cysteine, ends with the phenylalanine, and has 15 residues. The only DNA kept is the CDR3, 45 bases in frame from the first base. From the germline V gene, CDR1 is SGHVS and CDR2 is FNYEAQ. Deletion took 5 bases off V and 6 bases off J, with a span of 19 bases between the germline ends. Taken with the paper, the label for time point translates to: week 35, safety follow-up. A 20-mer mutant IDH1 peptide at 300 micrograms in Montanide made up each vaccine dose, which was injected subcutaneously together with topical imiquimod. Patients were given eight vaccinations, in weeks 1, 3, 5, 7, 11, 15, 19 and 23, which matched visits V03 through V10. Donors had newly diagnosed WHO grade 3 or 4 IDH1-mutant astrocytomas with loss of nuclear ATRX. The samples were drawn from NOA16, a multicentre, single-arm, open-label phase I trial in Germany that tested a mutant IDH1 peptide vaccine in humans for the first time. Genomic DNA for TCRB sequencing was isolated from EDTA blood with the DNeasy Blood and Tissue Kit.

General study outcomes and caveats: Changes in the top peripheral T cell clonotypes picked up by TCRB sequencing did not appear to be linked to pseudoprogression. Availability determined which PBMC samples were chosen for TCRB deep sequencing. Immune responses induced by the vaccine were seen in 93.3% of patients across multiple MHC alleles. It was noted by the authors that analyses of patient blood samples could not be reproduced owing to sample limitations.

This receptor was obtained from a man aged 25 to 40 with glioma. The chain uses TRBV7-6 and TRBJ1-1; a tentative D match to TRBD1 spans 5 bases. Specimen: PBMCs, collected from a glioma patient whose treatment included an IDH1 peptide vaccine. The DNA sequence follows: TGTGCCAGCAGCCCTGAGGGGAGGGTAAGCGCTGAAGCTTTCTTT. Translated, it gives CASSPEGRVSAEAFF.